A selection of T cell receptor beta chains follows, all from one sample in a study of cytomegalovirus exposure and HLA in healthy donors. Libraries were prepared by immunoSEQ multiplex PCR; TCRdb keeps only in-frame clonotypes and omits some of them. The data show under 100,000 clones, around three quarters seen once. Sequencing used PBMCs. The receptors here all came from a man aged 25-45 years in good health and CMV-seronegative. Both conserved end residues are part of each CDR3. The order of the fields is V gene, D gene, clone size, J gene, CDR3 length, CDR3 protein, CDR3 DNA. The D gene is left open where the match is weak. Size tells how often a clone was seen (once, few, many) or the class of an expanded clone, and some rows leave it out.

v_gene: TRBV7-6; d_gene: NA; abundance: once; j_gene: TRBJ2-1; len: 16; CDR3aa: CASSLRGGAKFDEQFF; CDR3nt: TGTGCCAGCAGCTTAAGGGGGGGGGCCAAATTCGATGAGCAGTTCTTC
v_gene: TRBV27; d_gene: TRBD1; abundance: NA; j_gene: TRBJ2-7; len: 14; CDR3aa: CAGSRPGTGGAQYF; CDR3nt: TGTGCCGGCAGCCGTCCCGGGACAGGGGGGGCGCAGTACTTC
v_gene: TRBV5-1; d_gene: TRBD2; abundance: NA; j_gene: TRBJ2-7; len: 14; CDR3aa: CASTWTSGTYEQYF; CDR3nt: TGCGCCAGCACCTGGACTAGCGGGACCTACGAGCAGTACTTC
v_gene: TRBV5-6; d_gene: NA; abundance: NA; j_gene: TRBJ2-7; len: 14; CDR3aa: CASSAGYSSYEQYF; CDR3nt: TGTGCCAGCAGCGCCGGGTATAGCTCCTACGAGCAGTACTTC
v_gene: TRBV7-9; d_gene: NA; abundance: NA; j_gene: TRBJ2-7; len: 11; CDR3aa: CASSPSYEQYF; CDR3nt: TGTGCCAGCAGCCCATCCTACGAGCAGTACTTC
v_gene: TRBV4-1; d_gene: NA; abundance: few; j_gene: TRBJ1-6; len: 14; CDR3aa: CASSQSGVNSPLHF; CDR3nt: TGCGCCAGCAGCCAATCGGGGGTTAATTCACCCCTCCACTTT
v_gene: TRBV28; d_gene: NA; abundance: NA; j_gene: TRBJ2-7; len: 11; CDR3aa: CASRQTGEQYF; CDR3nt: TGTGCCAGCAGACAAACGGGGGAGCAGTACTTC
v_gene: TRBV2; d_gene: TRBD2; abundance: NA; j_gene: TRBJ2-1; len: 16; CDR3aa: CASLSGGGISYNEQFF; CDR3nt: TGTGCCAGCCTTTCGGGGGGGGGAATCTCCTACAATGAGCAGTTCTTC
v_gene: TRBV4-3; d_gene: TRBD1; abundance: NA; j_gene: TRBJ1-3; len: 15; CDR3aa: CASSQDRGQRNTIYF; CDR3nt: TGCGCCAGCAGCCAAGACAGGGGGCAGAGAAACACCATATATTTT
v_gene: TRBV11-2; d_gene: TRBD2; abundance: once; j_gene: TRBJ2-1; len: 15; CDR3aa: CASSSSGGLSNEQFF; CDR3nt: TGTGCCAGCAGCTCAAGCGGGGGGCTCTCCAATGAGCAGTTCTTC
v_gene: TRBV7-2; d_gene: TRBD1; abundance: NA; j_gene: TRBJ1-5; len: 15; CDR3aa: CASSYNRGTNQPQHF; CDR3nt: TGTGCCAGCAGTTATAACAGGGGAACTAATCAGCCCCAGCATTTT
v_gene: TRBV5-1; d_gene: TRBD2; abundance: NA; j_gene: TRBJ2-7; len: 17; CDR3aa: CASSLEGTPGLEYEQYF; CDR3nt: TGCGCCAGCAGCTTGGAGGGGACTCCGGGACTAGAATACGAGCAGTACTTC
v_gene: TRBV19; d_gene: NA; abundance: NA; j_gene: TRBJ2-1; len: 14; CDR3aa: CATVGVESYNEQFF; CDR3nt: TGTGCCACCGTAGGGGTGGAATCCTACAATGAGCAGTTCTTC
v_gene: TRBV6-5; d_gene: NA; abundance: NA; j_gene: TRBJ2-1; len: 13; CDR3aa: CASSYSYRGEQFF; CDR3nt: TGTGCCAGCAGTTACTCGTACCGGGGTGAGCAGTTCTTC
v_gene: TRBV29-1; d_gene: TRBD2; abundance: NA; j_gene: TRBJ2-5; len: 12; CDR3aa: CSVSSGQETQYF; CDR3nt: TGCAGCGTATCTAGCGGACAAGAGACCCAGTACTTC
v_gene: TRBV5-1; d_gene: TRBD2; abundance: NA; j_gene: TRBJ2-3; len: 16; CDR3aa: CASSLPLAGDTDTQYF; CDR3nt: TGCGCCAGCAGCCTGCCACTAGCGGGGGACACAGATACGCAGTATTTT
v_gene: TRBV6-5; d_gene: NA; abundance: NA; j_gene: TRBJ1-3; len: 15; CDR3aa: CASSYKLGAGNTIYF; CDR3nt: TGTGCCAGCAGTTACAAGCTTGGAGCGGGAAACACCATATATTTT
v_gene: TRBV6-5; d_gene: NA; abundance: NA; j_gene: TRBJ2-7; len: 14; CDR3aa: CASSYGGISNEQYF; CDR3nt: TGTGCCAGCAGTTACGGCGGGATTTCGAACGAGCAGTACTTC
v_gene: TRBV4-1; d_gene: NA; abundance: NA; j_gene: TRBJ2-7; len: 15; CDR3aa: CASSQEGGTALEQYF; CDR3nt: TGCGCCAGCAGCCAAGAAGGCGGGACGGCCCTCGAGCAGTACTTC
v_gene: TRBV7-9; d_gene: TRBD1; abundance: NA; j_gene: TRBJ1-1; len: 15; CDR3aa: CASSVKGTGIAEAFF; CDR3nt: TGTGCCAGCAGCGTAAAAGGGACAGGGATCGCTGAAGCTTTCTTT
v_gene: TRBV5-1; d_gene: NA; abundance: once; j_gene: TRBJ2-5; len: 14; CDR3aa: CASSQVAVGETQYF; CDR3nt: TGCGCCAGCAGCCAGGTAGCGGTGGGAGAGACCCAGTACTTC
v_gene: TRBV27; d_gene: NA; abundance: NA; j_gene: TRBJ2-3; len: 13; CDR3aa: CASSLFRGDTQYF; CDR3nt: TGTGCCAGCAGTTTATTCCGCGGAGATACGCAGTATTTT
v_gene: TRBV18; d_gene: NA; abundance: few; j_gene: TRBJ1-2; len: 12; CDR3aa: CASSPRTDGYTF; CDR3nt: TGTGCCAGCTCACCAAGGACAGATGGCTACACCTTC
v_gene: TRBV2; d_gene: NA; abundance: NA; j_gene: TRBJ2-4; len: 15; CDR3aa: CASSASGGGKNIQYF; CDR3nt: TGTGCCAGCAGTGCCTCGGGGGGCGGCAAAAACATTCAGTACTTC
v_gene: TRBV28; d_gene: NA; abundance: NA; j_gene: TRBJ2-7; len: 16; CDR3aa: CASSSLGGRMYYEQYF; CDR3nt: TGTGCCAGCAGTTCTCTGGGGGGGCGGATGTACTACGAGCAGTACTTC
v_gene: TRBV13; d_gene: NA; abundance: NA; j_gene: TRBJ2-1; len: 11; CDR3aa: CASSLRAGLFF; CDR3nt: TGTGCCAGCAGCTTAAGGGCAGGGCTGTTCTTC
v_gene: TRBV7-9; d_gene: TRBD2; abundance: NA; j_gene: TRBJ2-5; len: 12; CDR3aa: CASSSGGETQYF; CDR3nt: TGTGCCAGCAGCTCGGGGGGAGAGACCCAGTACTTC
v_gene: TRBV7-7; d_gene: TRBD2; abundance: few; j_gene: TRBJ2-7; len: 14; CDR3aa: CASSLGGREGEQYF; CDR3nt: TGTGCTAGCAGCTTGGGCGGGAGAGAAGGCGAGCAGTACTTC
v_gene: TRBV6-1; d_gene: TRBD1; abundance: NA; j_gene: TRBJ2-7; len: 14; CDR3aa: CASRGTGGFYEQYF; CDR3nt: TGTGCCAGCAGGGGGACAGGGGGTTTCTACGAGCAGTACTTC
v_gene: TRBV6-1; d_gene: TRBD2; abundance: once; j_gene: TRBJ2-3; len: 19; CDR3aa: CASSARTSGRRVSTDTQYF; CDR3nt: TGTGCCAGCAGTGCCAGGACTAGCGGGAGACGTGTAAGCACAGATACGCAGTATTTT
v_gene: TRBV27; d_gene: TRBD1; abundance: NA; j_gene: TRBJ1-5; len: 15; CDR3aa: CASSISGQGEQPQHF; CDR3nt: TGTGCCAGCAGTATCTCGGGACAGGGGGAACAGCCCCAGCATTTT
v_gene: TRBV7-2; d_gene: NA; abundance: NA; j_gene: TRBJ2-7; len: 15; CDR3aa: CASSLDPGVGYEQYF; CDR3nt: TGTGCCAGCAGCTTAGACCCGGGGGTCGGCTACGAGCAGTACTTC
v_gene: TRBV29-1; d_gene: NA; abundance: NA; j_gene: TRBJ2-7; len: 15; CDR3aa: CSVDSEVRCKYEQYF; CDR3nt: TGCAGCGTTGATTCCGAGGTGCGTTGTAAGTATGAGCAGTACTTC
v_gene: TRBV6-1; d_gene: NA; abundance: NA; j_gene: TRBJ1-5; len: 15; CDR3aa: CASSNLDSSNQPQHF; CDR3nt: TGTGCCAGCAGCAACCTGGACAGCAGCAATCAGCCCCAGCATTTT
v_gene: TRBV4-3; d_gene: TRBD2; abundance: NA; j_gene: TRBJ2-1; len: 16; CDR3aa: CASSPPGAGGINEQFF; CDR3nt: TGCGCCAGCAGCCCTCCTGGTGCGGGAGGGATAAATGAGCAGTTCTTC
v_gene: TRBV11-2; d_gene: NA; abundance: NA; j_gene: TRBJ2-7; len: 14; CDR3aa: CASSLVRAPYEQYF; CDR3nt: TGTGCCAGCAGCTTAGTCAGGGCTCCCTACGAGCAGTACTTC
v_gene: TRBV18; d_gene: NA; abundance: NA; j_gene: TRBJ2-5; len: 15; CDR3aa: CASSLLVTTQETQYF; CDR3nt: TGTGCCAGCTCACTCTTAGTGACAACCCAAGAGACCCAGTACTTC
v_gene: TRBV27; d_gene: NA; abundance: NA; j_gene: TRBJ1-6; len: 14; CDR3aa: CASSLLGSGSPLHF; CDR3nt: TGTGCCAGCAGTTTACTAGGGAGTGGATCACCCCTCCACTTT
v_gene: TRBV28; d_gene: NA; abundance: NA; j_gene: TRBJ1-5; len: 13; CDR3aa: CASRVYSNQPQHF; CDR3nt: TGTGCCAGCAGGGTCTATAGCAATCAGCCCCAGCATTTT
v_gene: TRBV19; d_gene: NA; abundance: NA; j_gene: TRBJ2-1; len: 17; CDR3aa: CASSIPGAAKSGYEQFF; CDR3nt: TGTGCCAGTAGTATCCCGGGTGCGGCCAAATCCGGCTATGAGCAGTTCTTC
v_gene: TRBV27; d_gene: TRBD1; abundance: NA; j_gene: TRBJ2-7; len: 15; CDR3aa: CASSPGQGANYEQYF; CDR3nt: TGTGCCAGCAGTCCAGGACAGGGGGCAAATTACGAGCAGTACTTC
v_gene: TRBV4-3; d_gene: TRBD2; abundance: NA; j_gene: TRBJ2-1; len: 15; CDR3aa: CASSQDGRGENEQFF; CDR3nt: TGCGCCAGCAGCCAAGATGGGCGGGGGGAGAATGAGCAGTTCTTC
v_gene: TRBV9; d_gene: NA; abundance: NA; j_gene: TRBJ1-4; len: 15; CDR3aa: CASSVAGGVQEKLFF; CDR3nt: TGTGCCAGCAGCGTAGCTGGGGGGGTCCAGGAAAAACTGTTTTTT
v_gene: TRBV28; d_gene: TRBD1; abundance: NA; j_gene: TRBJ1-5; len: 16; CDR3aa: CASFRADRGGNQPQHF; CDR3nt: TGTGCCAGCTTTAGGGCTGACAGGGGAGGAAATCAGCCCCAGCATTTT